A selection of T cell receptor beta chains follows, all from one sample in a study of blood T cell repertoires in COVID-19. Only in-frame clones appear in the TCRdb table, and some are missing; sequencing was by immunoSEQ multiplex PCR. The sample carries about 250,000 clones, about 80% recorded once. The material sequenced was peripheral blood. These receptor sequences come from a man older than 75 with acute or convalescent COVID-19. Each CDR3 is given without its conserved first and last residue. Clone sizes are given selectively: once, few, many, or a class where the clone is expanded.

clone_size	v_call	j_call	cdr3_aa
-	TRBV2	TRBJ1-5	ASRYYSNQPQH
-	TRBV28	TRBJ1-4	ASSQGPLGATNEKLF
-	TRBV5-1	TRBJ1-1	ASSLGWVTGGYTEAF
-	TRBV19	TRBJ1-5	ASSIGQGGGQPQH
-	TRBV7-6	TRBJ1-5	ASSWASNQPQH
-	TRBV6-6	TRBJ1-2	ASTEQGAFGYT
few	TRBV11-2	TRBJ2-1	ASSMTGLGNEQF
-	TRBV10-3	TRBJ1-4	AIRKGENEKLF
-	TRBV18	TRBJ1-4	ASSPTALYATNEKLF
-	TRBV19	TRBJ1-4	ASSMGRRITTNEKLF
once	TRBV6-5	TRBJ1-3	ASSYLEGNTIY
-	TRBV11-1	TRBJ2-7	ASSFGQGYEQY
once	TRBV5-1	TRBJ1-1	ASSYSPGQGTEAF
-	TRBV24-1	TRBJ2-2	ATSEGFNTGELF
-	TRBV30	TRBJ1-3	AWRSDRETGNTIY
-	TRBV13	TRBJ1-4	ASSLRVEGWEKLF
-	TRBV28	TRBJ2-7	ASRPGGDPYEQY
few	TRBV27	TRBJ2-5	ASSSPALGQETQY
few	TRBV12-3/TRBV12-4	TRBJ2-7	ATHDSGRREQY
-	TRBV6-5	TRBJ2-1	ASRSGSSGEQF
once	TRBV5-6	TRBJ1-2	ATRGAANYGYT
-	TRBV3-1/TRBV3-2	TRBJ1-5	ASSPTGTVPNQPQH
-	TRBV6-5	TRBJ2-5	ASTNGQGLWETQY